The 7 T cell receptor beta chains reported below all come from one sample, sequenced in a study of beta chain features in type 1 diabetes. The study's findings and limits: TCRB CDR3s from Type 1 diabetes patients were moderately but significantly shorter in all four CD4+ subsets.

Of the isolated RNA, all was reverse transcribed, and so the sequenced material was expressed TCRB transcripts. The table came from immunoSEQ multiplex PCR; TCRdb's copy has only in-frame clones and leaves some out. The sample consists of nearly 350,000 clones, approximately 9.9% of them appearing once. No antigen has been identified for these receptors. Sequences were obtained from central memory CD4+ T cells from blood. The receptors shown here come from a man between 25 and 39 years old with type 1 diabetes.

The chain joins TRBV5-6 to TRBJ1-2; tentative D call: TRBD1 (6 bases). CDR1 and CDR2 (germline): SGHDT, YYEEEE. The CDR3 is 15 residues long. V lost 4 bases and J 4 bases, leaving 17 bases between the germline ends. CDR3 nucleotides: TGTGCCAGCAGCCCCAACAGGGACTTGGGCTATGGCTACACCTTC. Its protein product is CASSPNRDLGYGYTF.

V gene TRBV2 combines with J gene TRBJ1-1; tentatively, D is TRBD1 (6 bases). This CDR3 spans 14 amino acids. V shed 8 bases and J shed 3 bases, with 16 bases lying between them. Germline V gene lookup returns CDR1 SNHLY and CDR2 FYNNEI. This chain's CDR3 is CASVGGWGYTEAFF. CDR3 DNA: TGTGCCAGCGTCGGGGGCTGGGGATACACTGAAGCTTTCTTT. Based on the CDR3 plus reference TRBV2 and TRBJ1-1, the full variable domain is EPEVTQTPSHQVTQMGQEVILRCVPISNHLYFYWYRQILGQKVEFLVSFYNNEISEKSEIFDDQFSVERPDGSNFTLKIRSTKLEDSAMYFCASVGGWGYTEAFFGQGTRLTVV.

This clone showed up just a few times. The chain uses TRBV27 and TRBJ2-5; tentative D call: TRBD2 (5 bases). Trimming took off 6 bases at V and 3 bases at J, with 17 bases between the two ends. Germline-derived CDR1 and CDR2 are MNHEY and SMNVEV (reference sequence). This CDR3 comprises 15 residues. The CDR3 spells CASRSPRAGKETQYF. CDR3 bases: TGTGCCAGCAGAAGTCCGAGGGCAGGCAAAGAGACCCAGTACTTC.

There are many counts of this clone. The CDR3 nucleotides are TGTGCCAGCAGTTTCACAGATACGCAGTATTTT. This codes for CASSFTDTQYF. The genes are TRBV7-9 and TRBJ2-3; unclear D gene. Trimming shortened V by 6 bases and J by 2 bases, and 3 bases separated the two germline ends. The CDR3 length is 11 residues. Germline V lookup: CDR1 SEHNR, CDR2 FQNEAQ (reference sequence).

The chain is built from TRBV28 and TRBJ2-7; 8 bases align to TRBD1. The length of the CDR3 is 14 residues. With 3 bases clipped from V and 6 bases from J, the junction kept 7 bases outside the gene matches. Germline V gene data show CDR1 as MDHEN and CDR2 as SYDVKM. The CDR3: CASSLGTGRGEQYF. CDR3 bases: TGTGCCAGCAGTTTGGGGACAGGCAGGGGCGAGCAGTACTTC.

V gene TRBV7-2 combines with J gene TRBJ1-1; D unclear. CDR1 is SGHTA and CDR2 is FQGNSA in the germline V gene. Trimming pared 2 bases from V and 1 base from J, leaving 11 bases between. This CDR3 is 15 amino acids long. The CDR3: CASSLRGSRNTEAFF. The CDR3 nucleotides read TGTGCCAGCAGCTTACGGGGATCGAGGAACACTGAAGCTTTCTTT. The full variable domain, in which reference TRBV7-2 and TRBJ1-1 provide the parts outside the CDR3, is GAGVSQSPSNKVTEKGKDVELRCDPISGHTALYWYRQSLGQGLEFLIYFQGNSAPDKSGLPSDRFSAERTGGSVSTLTIQRTQQEDSAVYLCASSLRGSRNTEAFFGQGTRLTVV.

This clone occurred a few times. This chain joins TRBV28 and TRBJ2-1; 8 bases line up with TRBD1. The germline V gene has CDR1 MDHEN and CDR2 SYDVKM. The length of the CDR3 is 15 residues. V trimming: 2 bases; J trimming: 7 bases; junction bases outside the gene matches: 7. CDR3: CASSLEAGGWNEQFF. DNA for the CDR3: TGTGCCAGCAGTTTAGAGGCAGGGGGCTGGAATGAGCAGTTCTTC.